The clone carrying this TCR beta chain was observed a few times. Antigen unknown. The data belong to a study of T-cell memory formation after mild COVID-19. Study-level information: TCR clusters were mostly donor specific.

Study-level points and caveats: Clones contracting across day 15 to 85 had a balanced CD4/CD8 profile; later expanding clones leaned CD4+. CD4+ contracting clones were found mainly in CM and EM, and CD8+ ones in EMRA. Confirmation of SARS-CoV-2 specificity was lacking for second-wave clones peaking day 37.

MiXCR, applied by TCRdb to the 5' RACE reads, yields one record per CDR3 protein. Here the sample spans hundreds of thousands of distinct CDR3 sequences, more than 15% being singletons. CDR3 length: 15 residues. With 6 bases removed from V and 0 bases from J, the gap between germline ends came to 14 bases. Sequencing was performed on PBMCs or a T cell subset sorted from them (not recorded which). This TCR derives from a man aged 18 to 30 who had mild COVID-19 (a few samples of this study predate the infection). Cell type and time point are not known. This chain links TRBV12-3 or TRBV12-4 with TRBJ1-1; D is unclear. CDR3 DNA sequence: TGTGCCAGCAGCTCGACACCGTTTGTGAACACTGAAGCTTTCTTT. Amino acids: CASSSTPFVNTEAFF.